This TCR beta chain was sequenced for a study of T cells in tuberculosis. Time point reported: new active TB diagnosis, blood taken before or within 7 days of starting treatment. Each patient had positive sputum smear microscopy and/or positive culture. A note on this clone: The antigen remains unidentified.

The assay was immunoSEQ multiplex PCR, and TCRdb's table has in-frame clones only and misses some. The sample has about 49,000 clones; over 90% are singletons. Study-level findings and limits: The TCR-beta difference was not significant; alpha differences partly reflected length.

Germline V gene sequence: CDR1 MNHEY, CDR2 SVGAGI. The V end was cut by 4 bases, the J end by 6 bases, with 13 bases between. The CDR3 runs 14 residues. V is TRBV6-5 and J is TRBJ1-5, with D unclear. This receptor was identified in an adult with tuberculosis. Sequencing used PBMCs, obtained at tuberculosis diagnosis. The CDR3 region is CASSSDSRGQPQHF. The CDR3 DNA is TGTGCCAGCAGTTCTGACTCCAGAGGTCAGCCCCAGCATTTT.